Following are 22 T cell receptor beta chains from one sample sequenced in a study of blood T cell repertoires in COVID-19. Some clones are missing from TCRdb's copy, which holds only in-frame ones; the method was immunoSEQ multiplex PCR. The sample lists about 330,000 clones, about 87% occurring once. Source material: PBMCs or T cells enriched from blood (not recorded which). The receptors stem from a man aged 25 to 45 who had recovered from COVID-19.

V is TRBV2 and J is TRBJ1-3; weak D call: TRBD1 (5 bases). CDR1 is SNHLY, CDR2 FYNNEI, per germline. CDR3 size: 16 residues. The germline V and J ends were trimmed by 2 bases and 0 bases, with 11 bases remaining between them. CDR3 sequence: CASSERTPSSGNTIYF. For the CDR3, the DNA is TGTGCCAGCAGTGAAAGGACACCAAGCTCTGGAAACACCATATATTTT.

The chain combines TRBV19 with TRBJ2-7; D is unclear. Germline V lookup: CDR1 LNHDA, CDR2 SQIVND (reference sequence). The CDR3 consists of 13 residues. The V end lost 9 bases, the J end lost 2 bases, and 14 bases lay between the germline ends. The CDR3 sequence: CASLDAATYEQYF. The DNA of the CDR3 is TGTGCCAGCCTAGACGCGGCGACCTACGAGCAGTACTTC.

V is TRBV7-2 and J is TRBJ2-6; TRBD2 agrees at 8 bases. This CDR3 region has 15 residues. Germline CDR1 reads SGHTA; CDR2 reads FQGNSA. V gave up 5 bases and J gave up 4 bases; unmatched junction bases: 4. CDR3 sequence reads: CASSSRTSGANVLTF. CDR3 bases: TGTGCCAGCAGCAGCCGGACTAGCGGGGCCAACGTCCTGACTTTC.

V and J are TRBV7-9 and TRBJ1-1; TRBD1 matches at 8 bases. CDR3 size: 14 residues. Trimming removed 3 bases from V and 4 bases from J; junction bases left unmatched: 4. Looked up from germline, CDR1 is SEHNR and CDR2 is FQNEAQ (reference sequence). The CDR3 protein is CASSFSGGGTEAFF. In DNA, the CDR3 is TGTGCCAGCAGCTTTTCAGGGGGCGGCACTGAAGCTTTCTTT.

CDR3 residues: CASSSGGQPQHF. The CDR3 nucleotides read TGTGCCAGCAGCTCGGGGGGCCAGCCCCAGCATTTT. This chain joins TRBV7-8 and TRBJ1-5, with D possibly matching TRBD1 (6 bases). CDR1 and CDR2 from the germline V gene are SGHVS and FQNEAQ. The CDR3 covers 12 residues. Trimming pared 4 bases from V and 7 bases from J, leaving 8 bases between.

V gene TRBV5-1 combines with J gene TRBJ2-5; 8 bases align to TRBD1. The CDR3 sequence is 13 residues long. The V gene end was trimmed by 2 bases and the J gene end by 6 bases; junction bases not matched to a gene: 3. In germline, CDR1 is SGHRS, CDR2 YFSETQ. The CDR3 DNA follows: TGCGCCAGCAGCTTAGGACAGGGTCAGACCCAGTACTTC. Translating it yields CASSLGQGQTQYF.

The chain employs TRBV7-9 and TRBJ1-5, with TRBD1 identical over 9 bases. Trimming removed 5 bases from V and 0 bases from J; junction bases left unmatched: 11. Per the germline V gene, CDR1 is SEHNR and CDR2 is FQNEAQ (reference sequence). CDR3 length: 18 amino acids. CDR3 sequence reads: CASSTTATGGYSNQPQHF. The CDR3 DNA sequence: TGTGCCAGCAGCACCACCGCGACAGGGGGTTATAGCAATCAGCCCCAGCATTTT.

This clone was seen just once. J is TRBJ2-7 and V is TRBV30, with TRBD1 matching 7 bases. The CDR3 runs 14 residues. The germline V gene has CDR1 GTSNPN and CDR2 SVGIG (reference sequence). Trimming took 0 bases from V and 4 from J; bases not matched to a gene: 6. The CDR3 region is CAWSVGRGPYEQYF. The CDR3 DNA follows: TGTGCCTGGAGTGTTGGAAGGGGGCCTTACGAGCAGTACTTC.

V usage is TRBV19 and J usage is TRBJ2-5, with D possibly matching TRBD2 (6 bases). Germline assignment: CDR1 LNHDA and CDR2 SQIVND (reference sequence). V was clipped by 6 bases and J by 5 bases, with 22 bases between them. The CDR3 length is 16 residues. CDR3 amino acids: CASSALGLGFGETQYF. For the CDR3, the DNA is TGTGCCAGTAGCGCCCTGGGACTTGGCTTTGGGGAGACCCAGTACTTC.

V is TRBV6-5 and J is TRBJ1-5; 7 positions match TRBD1. With V trimmed by 6 bases and J by 5 bases, 10 bases remained unmatched. The length of the CDR3 is 15 residues. Germline assignment: CDR1 MNHEY and CDR2 SVGAGI. The CDR3 sequence is CASSPRDRSYQPQHF. The CDR3 nucleotides read TGTGCCAGCAGCCCCCGGGACAGATCATATCAGCCCCAGCATTTT.

The genes are TRBV6-5 and TRBJ1-5, with 9 nucleotides matching TRBD1. Losses at the gene ends were 5 bases for V and 4 bases for J; bases not matched to a gene: 6. This CDR3 is built from 15 residues. CDR1 MNHEY and CDR2 SVGAGI come from the germline V gene. CDR3 DNA sequence: TGTGCCAGCAGTCTCGGGACAGGGAGAAATCAGCCCCAGCATTTT. Translating gives CASSLGTGRNQPQHF.

CDR3: CASRPRQGGIQETQYF. The CDR3 DNA sequence: TGTGCCAGCAGACCCCGACAGGGTGGGATCCAAGAGACCCAGTACTTC. This rearrangement joins TRBV27 to TRBJ2-5; 7 bases agree with TRBD1. CDR1 MNHEY and CDR2 SMNVEV come from the germline V gene (reference sequence). This CDR3 has 16 amino acids. Trimming at V came to 6 bases and at J to 1 base, leaving 11 bases not matched to a gene.

The genes are TRBV2 and TRBJ1-5; no firm D call. CDR1 is SNHLY, CDR2 FYNNEI, per germline. V was clipped by 8 bases and J by 0 bases, with 11 bases between them. This CDR3 spans 14 amino acids. This CDR3 reads CASSRQVSNQPQHF. The CDR3 DNA reads as TGTGCCAGCTCTCGCCAGGTTAGCAATCAGCCCCAGCATTTT.

As DNA, the CDR3 is TGTGCCAGCTCACCATACCGCGGGGGGGCCAGGGAGCAGTACTTC. Its translation is CASSPYRGGAREQYF. The J gene is TRBJ2-7, the V gene TRBV18; 9 bases are shared with TRBD2. The CDR3 extends over 15 amino acids. Germline CDR1 is KGHSH and CDR2 is LQKENI. V shed 2 bases and J 7 bases; nucleotides not matched to a gene: 9.

V is TRBV28 and J is TRBJ2-1; tentative D call: TRBD1 (6 bases). V shed 7 bases and J shed 4 bases, with 17 bases lying between them. In germline, CDR1 is MDHEN, CDR2 SYDVKM. The CDR3 is 15 residues long. The CDR3 nucleotides read TGTGCCAGCATCCCGACAGGAGAGTTGTACAATGAGCAGTTCTTC. Its protein product is CASIPTGELYNEQFF.

The CDR3 loop reads CASSLAGGPYNEQFF. The CDR3 DNA reads TGTGCCAGCAGCCTAGCGGGGGGCCCTTACAATGAGCAGTTCTTC. The chain links TRBV11-3 to TRBJ2-1; 11 bases are shared with TRBD2. This CDR3 comprises 15 residues. Unmatched junction bases numbered 4, after V lost 5 bases and J lost 4 bases. CDR1 SGHNT and CDR2 YENEEA come from the germline V gene.

The genes are TRBV14 and TRBJ2-7, with TRBD1 matching over 9 bases. V was pared by 0 bases and J by 2 bases, with 5 bases of the junction left unmatched. Germline V gene data show CDR1 as SGHDN and CDR2 as FVKESK. This CDR3 is built from 16 residues. CDR3 protein: CASSQDSGDRAYEQYF. Written as DNA, the CDR3 is TGTGCCAGCAGCCAAGATTCTGGGGACAGGGCCTACGAGCAGTACTTC.

This chain joins TRBV7-9 and TRBJ1-2; D possibly corresponds to TRBD1 (6 bases). Germline V gene data show CDR1 as SEHNR and CDR2 as FQNEAQ (reference sequence). The CDR3 covers 12 residues. V gave up 5 bases and J gave up 5 bases, with 9 bases separating them. The CDR3 sequence is CASSPGQYGYTF. CDR3 coding DNA: TGTGCCAGCAGCCCTGGACAGTATGGCTACACCTTC.

The rearrangement joins TRBV7-9 to TRBJ1-1; D not resolved. Germline lookup yields CDR1 SEHNR and CDR2 FQNEAQ (reference sequence). The CDR3 loop spans 15 amino acids. V was pared by 5 bases and J by 6 bases, with 19 bases between. CDR3 nucleotide sequence: TGTGCCAGCAGCCCGCTAGTAGCTATTACCCCTGAAGCTTTCTTT. Its protein product is CASSPLVAITPEAFF.

This chain uses TRBV6-5 with TRBJ1-3; no firm D call. V lost 6 bases to trimming and J lost 3 bases, with 9 bases between them. CDR3 length: 13 residues. Per germline, CDR1 MNHEY and CDR2 SVGAGI. The CDR3 loop is CASSPSFGNTIYF. The DNA of the CDR3 is TGTGCCAGCAGCCCCTCGTTTGGAAACACCATATATTTT.

This CDR3 is CASRADRGSGANVLTF. Here the CDR3 DNA reads TGTGCCAGCAGGGCAGACAGGGGGTCGGGGGCCAACGTCCTGACTTTC. This chain uses TRBV2 with TRBJ2-6; 9 bases are a match to TRBD1. The V and J ends lost 6 bases and 4 bases, in that order; junction bases with no gene match: 7. The germline V gene has CDR1 SNHLY and CDR2 FYNNEI. The CDR3 runs 16 residues.

V is TRBV19 and J is TRBJ2-6; 10 bases align to TRBD2. The V gene's germline CDR1 is LNHDA and CDR2 SQIVND (reference sequence). The CDR3 contains 19 residues. V was pared by 3 bases and J by 0 bases, with 8 bases of the junction left unmatched. The CDR3 sequence is CASSIPSGGPSSGANVLTF. The CDR3 bases are TGTGCCAGTAGTATTCCTAGCGGGGGTCCAAGCTCTGGGGCCAACGTCCTGACTTTC.